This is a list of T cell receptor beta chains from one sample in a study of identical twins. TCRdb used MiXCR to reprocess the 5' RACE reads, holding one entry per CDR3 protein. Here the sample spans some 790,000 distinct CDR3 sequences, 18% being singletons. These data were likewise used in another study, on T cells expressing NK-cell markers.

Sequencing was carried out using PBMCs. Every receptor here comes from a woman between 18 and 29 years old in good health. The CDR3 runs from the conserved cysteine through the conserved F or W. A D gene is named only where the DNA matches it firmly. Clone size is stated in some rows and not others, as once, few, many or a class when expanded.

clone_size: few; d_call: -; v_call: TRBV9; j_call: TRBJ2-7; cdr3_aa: CASSVDHGTYEQYF; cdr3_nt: TGTGCCAGCAGCGTAGATCACGGGACCTACGAGCAGTACTTC
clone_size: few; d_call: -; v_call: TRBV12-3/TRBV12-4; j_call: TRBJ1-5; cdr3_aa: CASGFSPGGPQHF; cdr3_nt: TGTGCCAGCGGGTTTTCCCCCGGAGGGCCCCAGCATTTT
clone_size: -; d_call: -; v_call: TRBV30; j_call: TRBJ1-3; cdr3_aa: CAWKQTVAGNTIYF; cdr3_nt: TGTGCCTGGAAGCAGACCGTCGCTGGAAACACCATATATTTT
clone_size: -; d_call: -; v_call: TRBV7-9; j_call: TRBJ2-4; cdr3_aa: CASTLTGTRAKNIQYF; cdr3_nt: TGTGCCAGCACCTTAACAGGGACGCGGGCCAAAAACATTCAGTACTTC
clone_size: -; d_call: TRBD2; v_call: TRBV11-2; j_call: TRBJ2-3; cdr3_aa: CASSLREGSDTQYF; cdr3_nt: TGTGCCAGCAGCTTGCGGGAGGGAAGCGATACGCAGTATTTT
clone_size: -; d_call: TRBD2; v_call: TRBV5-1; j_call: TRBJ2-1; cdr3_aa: CASSLSSGGNVGEQFF; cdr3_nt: TGCGCCAGCAGCTTGTCTAGCGGAGGGAATGTGGGTGAGCAGTTCTTC
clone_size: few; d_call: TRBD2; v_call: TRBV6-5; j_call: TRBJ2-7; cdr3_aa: CASSFDPSGGSEQYF; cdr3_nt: TGTGCCAGCAGTTTCGACCCTAGCGGGGGCAGCGAGCAGTACTTC
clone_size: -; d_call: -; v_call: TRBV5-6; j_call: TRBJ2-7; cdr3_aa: CASSLRRGGISYEQYF; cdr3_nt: TGTGCCAGCAGCTTACGACGTGGAGGGATCTCCTACGAGCAGTACTTC
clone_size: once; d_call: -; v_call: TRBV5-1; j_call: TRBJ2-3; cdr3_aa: CASSPGHILSTDTQYF; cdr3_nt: TGCGCCAGCAGCCCAGGACACATCCTGAGCACAGATACGCAGTATTTT
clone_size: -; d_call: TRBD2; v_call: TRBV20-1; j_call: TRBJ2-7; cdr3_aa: CSARAPGRLAHEQYF; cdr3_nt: TGCAGTGCTAGAGCCCCCGGAAGACTAGCCCACGAGCAGTACTTC
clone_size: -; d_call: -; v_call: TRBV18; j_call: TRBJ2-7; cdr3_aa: CASSPPGTGEQYF; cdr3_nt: TGTGCCAGCTCACCACCAGGGACCGGCGAGCAGTACTTC
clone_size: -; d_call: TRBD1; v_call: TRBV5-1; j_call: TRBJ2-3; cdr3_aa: CASSARTGEGDTQYF; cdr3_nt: TGCGCCAGCAGCGCCCGGACAGGGGAAGGAGATACGCAGTATTTT
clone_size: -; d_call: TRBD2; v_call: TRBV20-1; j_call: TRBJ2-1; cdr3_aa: CSASGGMYNEQFF; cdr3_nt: TGCAGTGCTAGCGGGGGGATGTACAATGAGCAGTTCTTC
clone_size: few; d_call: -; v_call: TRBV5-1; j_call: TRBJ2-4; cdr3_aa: CASSLGATVAKNIQYF; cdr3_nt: TGCGCCAGCAGCTTGGGAGCGACCGTCGCCAAAAACATTCAGTACTTC
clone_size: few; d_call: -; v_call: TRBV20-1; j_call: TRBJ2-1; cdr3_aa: CSASEGGGGEQFF; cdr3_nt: TGCAGTGCTTCCGAGGGGGGAGGAGGTGAGCAGTTCTTC
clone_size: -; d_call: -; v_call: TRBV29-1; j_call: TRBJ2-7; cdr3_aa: CSVVGGYTYEQYF; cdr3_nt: TGCAGCGTTGTAGGAGGGTACACCTACGAGCAGTACTTC
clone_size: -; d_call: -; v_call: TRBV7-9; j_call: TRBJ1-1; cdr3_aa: CASRLGQGGYTEAFF; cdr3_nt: TGTGCCAGCAGACTAGGTCAGGGAGGGTACACTGAAGCTTTCTTT
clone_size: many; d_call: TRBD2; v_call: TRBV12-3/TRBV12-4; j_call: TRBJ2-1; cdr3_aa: CASSFPLRESDEQFF; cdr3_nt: TGTGCCAGCAGTTTTCCCTTGCGGGAGTCTGATGAGCAGTTCTTC
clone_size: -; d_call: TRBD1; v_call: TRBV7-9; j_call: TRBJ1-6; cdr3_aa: CASSPGRTGSHSPLHF; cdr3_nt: TGTGCCAGCAGCCCCGGCCGGACAGGGTCTCATTCACCCCTCCACTTT
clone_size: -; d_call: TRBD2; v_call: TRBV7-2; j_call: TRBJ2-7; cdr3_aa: CASSLVAGVYEQYF; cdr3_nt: TGTGCCAGCAGCTTGGTAGCGGGTGTCTACGAGCAGTACTTC
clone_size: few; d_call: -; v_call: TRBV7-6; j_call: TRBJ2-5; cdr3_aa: CASSLVRGQVETQYF; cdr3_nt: TGTGCCAGCAGCTTAGTGAGGGGTCAGGTGGAGACCCAGTACTTC
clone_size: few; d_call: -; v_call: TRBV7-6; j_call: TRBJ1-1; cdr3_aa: CASSLGGGPEAFF; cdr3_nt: TGTGCCAGCAGCTTAGGCGGGGGTCCTGAAGCTTTCTTT
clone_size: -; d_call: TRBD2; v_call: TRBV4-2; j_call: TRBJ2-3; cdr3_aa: CASSQDRRGGPDTQYF; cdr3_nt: TGTGCCAGCAGCCAAGACCGGCGGGGGGGTCCAGATACGCAGTATTTT
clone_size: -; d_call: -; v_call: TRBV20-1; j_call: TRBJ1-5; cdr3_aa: CSASFRSVQPQHF; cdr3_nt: TGCAGTGCTAGTTTCCGGTCCGTTCAGCCCCAGCATTTT
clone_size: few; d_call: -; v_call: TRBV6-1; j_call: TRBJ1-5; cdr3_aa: CASRDWGNQPQHF; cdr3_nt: TGTGCCAGCAGGGATTGGGGGAATCAGCCCCAGCATTTT
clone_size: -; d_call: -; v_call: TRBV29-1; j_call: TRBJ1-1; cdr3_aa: CSVGAGGTEAFF; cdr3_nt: TGCAGCGTTGGGGCCGGGGGCACTGAAGCTTTCTTT